The TCR beta chain under discussion was sequenced for a study of cytomegalovirus exposure and HLA in healthy donors. Primers for the PCR totalled 60 Vbeta and 13 Jbeta. In the original analysis: About 9.9 million of the 75 million to 95 million unique TCR beta chains counted in a later analysis were shared. TCRdb's copy holds only in-frame clones and misses some; the assay was immunoSEQ multiplex PCR. For V, J and clone size, that table is used; D and trimming come from the DNA. The data hold some 130,000 clones, with 70% to 85% observed a single time. With respect to this clone: Its antigen remains unknown.

Study-wide findings and caveats: Reports indicate that TCR beta sequences accurately predicted the HLA-A and HLA-B alleles of most subjects. Clonal expansion, a later analysis showed, was greater in HLA-associated TCR beta chains than in equally common others.

The specimen was PBMCs. This TCR derives from a man aged 35-49 years in good health and CMV-seropositive.

CDR3 sequence (DNA): TGCGCCAGCAGCAAGACTAGCGGGAGGGCCGTAGATACGCAGTATTTT. Its translation is CASSKTSGRAVDTQYF. The chain couples TRBV5-1 to TRBJ2-3; TRBD2 matches 14 bases. Germline values: CDR1 SGHRS, CDR2 YFSETQ. This CDR3 spans 16 amino acids. After removal of 4 bases from V and 5 bases from J, the junction contained 6 bases not matched to a gene.